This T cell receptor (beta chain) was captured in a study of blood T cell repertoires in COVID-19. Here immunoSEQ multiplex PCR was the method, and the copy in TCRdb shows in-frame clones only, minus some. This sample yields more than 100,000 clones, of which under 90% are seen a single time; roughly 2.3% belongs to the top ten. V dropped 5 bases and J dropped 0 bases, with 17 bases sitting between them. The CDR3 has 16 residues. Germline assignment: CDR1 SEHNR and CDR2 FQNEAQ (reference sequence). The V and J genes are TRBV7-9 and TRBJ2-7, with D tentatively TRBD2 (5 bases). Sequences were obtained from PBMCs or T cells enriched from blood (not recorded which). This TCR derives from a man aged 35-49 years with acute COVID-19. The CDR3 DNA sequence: TGTGCCAGCAGCCCCGGGGAAGCGAGGAGCTCCTACGAGCAGTACTTC. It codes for CASSPGEARSSYEQYF.